The sequence of this TCR beta chain was determined in a study of T-cell reconstitution after alpha-beta-depleted transplantation in children. Molecular barcoding with unique molecular identifiers was used for the TCRbeta library. TCRdb called the PCR reads again in MiXCR, with one record for every CDR3 protein. This table has 200,000 to 250,000 distinct CDR3 sequences, about a tenth appearing once. The CDR3 sequence is 15 residues long. V lost 3 bases and J lost 8, with 19 bases in between. The rearrangement links TRBV12-3 or TRBV12-4 to TRBJ1-2; no firm D call. The source material was PBMCs from the stem cell graft donor, sampled from the stem cell graft. The sequence came from a human donor who donated a stem cell graft to a child with acute lymphoblastic leukemia. CDR3 nucleotide sequence: TGTGCCAGCAGTTTTATTTTACAGCCCTTATGGGGCTACACCTTC. Protein: CASSFILQPLWGYTF.